This entry concerns a single TCR beta chain. The antigen is not known. The data are from a study of cytotoxic CD8 clonotypes in ibrutinib-treated CLL. Study in general: Among the samples, the mean was roughly 280,000 productive templates and approximately 91,000 productive rearrangements.

A 1 in 200,000 to 1 in 1 million T cell depth was the sequencing target. Profiled with immunoSEQ multiplex PCR; TCRdb holds only in-frame clones, not every one. The profile shows roughly 58,000 clones, roughly 54% of them singletons. Notes on the study in general: Baseline values of clonality outstripped age-matched healthy donors and followed circulating CD8+ T-cell counts.

The CDR3 runs 15 residues. V lost 1 base to trimming and J lost 1 base, with 10 bases between them. The germline V gene has CDR1 MNHEY and CDR2 SMNVEV (reference sequence). This specimen was PBMCs, taken at disease progression, from a patient treated with ibrutinib. The source of this sequence is a human donor with chronic lymphocytic leukemia. This chain joins TRBV27 and TRBJ1-1; TRBD1 might be the D (5 bases). CDR3 coding DNA: TGTGCCAGCAGTTTATGGACAAAGAGGAACACTGAAGCTTTCTTT. Translating gives CASSLWTKRNTEAFF.